The 10 T cell receptor beta chains listed next were all sequenced from one sample in a study of Tregs in tolerant kidney transplant recipients. Related graft donors supplied nonmyeloablative bone marrow transplants, and mixed chimerism was transient. Only in-frame clones appear in the TCRdb table, and some are missing; sequencing was by immunoSEQ multiplex PCR. The sample shows tens of thousands of clones, roughly 90% of them seen only once. Sequenced here: CD4+ T cells from blood (PBMCs), sampled 24 months after the transplant. The receptors derive from a human patient who received a combined kidney and bone marrow transplant. Some T cells may be the graft donor's.

This clone came up once. V is TRBV7-2 and J is TRBJ1-2, with D possibly being TRBD1 (6 bases). This CDR3 spans 14 amino acids. Looked up from germline, CDR1 is SGHTA and CDR2 is FQGNSA. Trimming pared 4 bases from V and 3 bases from J, leaving 12 bases between. CDR3 sequence reads: CASSSRGGDYGYTF. The CDR3 DNA reads TGTGCCAGCAGCTCCCGCGGGGGCGACTATGGCTACACCTTC.

The CDR3 sequence is CASSLDPSTEAFF. CDR3 nucleotide sequence: TGTGCCAGCAGCTTAGATCCATCCACTGAAGCTTTCTTT. The chain links TRBV7-2 to TRBJ1-1, with unresolved D. There are 13 residues in the CDR3. CDR1 and CDR2 from the germline V gene are SGHTA and FQGNSA. Trimming took off 1 base at V and 4 bases at J, with 7 bases between the two ends.

The CDR3 region has the DNA TGTGCCGCTTCGGACTGGATCTACGAGCAGTACTTC. This sequence encodes CAASDWIYEQYF. The V call is TRBV28, the J call TRBJ2-7; TRBD2 is a possible D gene (5 bases). The CDR3 loop spans 12 amino acids. V shed 11 bases and J shed 3 bases, with 14 bases lying between them. CDR1 and CDR2 (germline): MDHEN, SYDVKM.

The rearrangement uses TRBV19 and TRBJ2-7; TRBD2 agrees at 7 bases. The CDR3 is 14 residues long. CDR1 is LNHDA, CDR2 SQIVND, per germline (reference sequence). V shed 7 bases and J 3 bases; nucleotides not matched to a gene: 9. The CDR3: CASKREGGNYEQYF. The CDR3 nucleotides read TGTGCCAGTAAGAGGGAGGGCGGCAACTACGAGCAGTACTTC.

CDR3: CASSISPTSQETQYF. DNA for the CDR3: TGTGCCAGTAGTATATCCCCCACTTCCCAAGAGACCCAGTACTTC. The genes are TRBV19 and TRBJ2-5; no clear D. The germline V gene has CDR1 LNHDA and CDR2 SQIVND (reference sequence). The CDR3 has 15 amino acids. Trimming stripped 2 bases from V and 1 base from J, with 11 bases between.

The chain links TRBV25-1 to TRBJ2-5; a possible D gene is TRBD2 (5 bases). V shed 2 bases and J shed 1 base, with 14 bases lying between them. The V gene's germline CDR1 is MGHDK and CDR2 SYGVNS. CDR3 length equals 16 residues. CDR3 in DNA: TGTGCCAGCAGTGAAGGTGGAGGTGGGCGCCAAGAGACCCAGTACTTC. The encoded protein is CASSEGGGGRQETQYF.

This chain links TRBV12-5 with TRBJ2-1; TRBD1 matches at 9 bases. In germline, CDR1 is LGHNT, CDR2 FRNRAP. The CDR3 spans 14 residues. Trimming at V came to 5 bases and at J to 12 bases, leaving 11 bases not matched to a gene. The chain's CDR3 is CASGESSGTGRQFF. CDR3 DNA: TGTGCTAGTGGTGAAAGTTCCGGGACAGGGCGGCAGTTCTTC.

The chain has TRBV2 and TRBJ2-1; TRBD2 matches 12 bases. Germline loops: CDR1 SNHLY, CDR2 FYNNEI. V shed 4 bases, J shed 13 bases, and the junction held 11 bases outside the gene matches. The CDR3 spans 15 residues. The CDR3 sequence: CASSGSSGRAHTQFF. CDR3 nucleotides: TGTGCCAGCAGTGGGTCTAGCGGGAGGGCTCATACCCAGTTCTTC.

V usage is TRBV6-6 and J usage is TRBJ2-7; D is uncertain. CDR3 length: 11 residues. Looked up from germline, CDR1 is MNHNY and CDR2 is SVGAGI (reference sequence). Trimming cost V 2 bases and J 6 bases, with 5 bases left between them. CDR3 protein: CASSYRGEQYF. The CDR3 bases are TGTGCCAGCAGTTACAGAGGCGAGCAGTACTTC.

As regards this clone: Other DNA sequences in the same sample also yield this CDR3. CDR3 loop: CASTWDSYNSPLHF. The DNA of the CDR3 is TGTGCCAGCACTTGGGACAGCTATAATTCACCCCTCCACTTT. V is TRBV27 and J is TRBJ1-6; 7 nucleotides line up with TRBD1. With V trimmed by 7 bases and J by 3 bases, 3 bases remained unmatched. Germline CDR1 is MNHEY and CDR2 is SMNVEV (reference sequence). The CDR3 length is 14 residues.